Listed here is a single T cell receptor (beta chain). This sample was included in a study of CD8+ T cells in alopecia areata. In germline, CDR1 is MNHEY, CDR2 SMNVEV (reference sequence). V gave up 6 bases and J gave up 6 bases, with 11 bases separating them. The CDR3 consists of 13 residues. Extracted RNA was reverse transcribed, and the resulting cDNA served as sequencing template. Produced via immunoSEQ multiplex PCR; TCRdb's table is partial and in-frame only. The sample carries about 180,000 clones, 67% recorded once. The chain combines TRBV27 with TRBJ2-2; tentatively, D is TRBD1 (7 bases). This TCR was sampled from a human donor with alopecia areata. The sample in question was CD8+ T cells sorted from blood, obtained at week 0. The CDR3 sequence is CASSQGGPGELFF. The DNA of the CDR3 is TGTGCCAGCAGCCAGGGGGGCCCCGGGGAGCTGTTTTTT.